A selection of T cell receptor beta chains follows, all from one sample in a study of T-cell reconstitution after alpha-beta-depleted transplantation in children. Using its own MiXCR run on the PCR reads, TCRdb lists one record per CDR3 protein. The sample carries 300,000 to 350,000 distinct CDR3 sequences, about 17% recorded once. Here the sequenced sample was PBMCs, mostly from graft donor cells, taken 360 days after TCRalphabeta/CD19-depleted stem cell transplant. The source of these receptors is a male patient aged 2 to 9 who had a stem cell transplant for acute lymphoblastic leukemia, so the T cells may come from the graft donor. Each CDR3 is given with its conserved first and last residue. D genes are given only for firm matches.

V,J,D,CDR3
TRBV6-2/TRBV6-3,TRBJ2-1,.,CASSSSGSSYNEEFF
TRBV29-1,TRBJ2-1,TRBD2,CSVSVAGGPGEQFF
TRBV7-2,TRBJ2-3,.,CASSFRDSDTDTQYF
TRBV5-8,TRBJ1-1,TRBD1,CASSLRDRGRTEAFF
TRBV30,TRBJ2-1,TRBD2,CAWSVRRTSGSYGTF
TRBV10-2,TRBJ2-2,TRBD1,CASSERTGVTGELFF
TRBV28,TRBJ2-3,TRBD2,CASIGTSGSTDTQYF
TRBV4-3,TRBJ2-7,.,CASSQDQRNRDYEQYF
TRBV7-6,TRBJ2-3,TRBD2,CASSLEGLAGTFSTDTQYF
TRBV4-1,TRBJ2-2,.,CASSQERVRTGELFF
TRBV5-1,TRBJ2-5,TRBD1,CASNRDSKETQYF
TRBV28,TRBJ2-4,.,CASSLGGHAKNIQYF
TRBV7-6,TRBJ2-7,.,CASSETGQSSTYF
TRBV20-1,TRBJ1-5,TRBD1,CSATGTANQPQHF
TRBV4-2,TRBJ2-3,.,CASSQVPTSFGTDTQYF
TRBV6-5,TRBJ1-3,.,CASSYSFGSGNTIYF
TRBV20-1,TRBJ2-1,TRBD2,CSARLAGLYNEQFF
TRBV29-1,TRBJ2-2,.,CSVMGPPTGELFF
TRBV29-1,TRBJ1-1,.,CSVVSAGRTEAFF
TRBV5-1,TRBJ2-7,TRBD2,CASRLAGRSYEQYF
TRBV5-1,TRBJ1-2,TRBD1,CASSSTGTGGHYGYTF
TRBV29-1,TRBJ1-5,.,CSVRTGRNQPQHF
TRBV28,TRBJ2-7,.,CASSKRTYRVGEQYF
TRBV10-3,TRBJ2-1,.,CAISPIPGGGSISYNEQFF
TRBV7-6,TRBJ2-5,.,CASSLNPYRTMQETQYF
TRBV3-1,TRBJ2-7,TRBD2,CASSQTPSGSFVQYF
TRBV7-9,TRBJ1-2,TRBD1,CASSSPIDRGLGYGYTF
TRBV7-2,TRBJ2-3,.,CASSSWGTVPPTDTQYF
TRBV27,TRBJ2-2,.,CATPKGEITGELFF
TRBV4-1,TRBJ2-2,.,CASSQHGMNTGELFF
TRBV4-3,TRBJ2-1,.,CASSRTGTPNEQFF
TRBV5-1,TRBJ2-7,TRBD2,CASSLSSGSLGAYEQYF
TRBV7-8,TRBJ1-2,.,CASSLADKSHYGYTF
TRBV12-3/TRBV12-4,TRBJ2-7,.,CASSYGSGEQYF
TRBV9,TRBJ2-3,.,CASSVAGGATDTQYF
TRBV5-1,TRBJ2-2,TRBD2,CASTSGTSFNTGELFF
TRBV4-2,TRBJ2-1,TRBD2,CASSHHRTSGSYEQFF
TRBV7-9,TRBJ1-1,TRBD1,CASSFWTGELTEAFF
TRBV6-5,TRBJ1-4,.,CASSYSRVGLITRGEKLFF
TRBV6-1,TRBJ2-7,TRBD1,CASSPRDRHPRGDEQYF
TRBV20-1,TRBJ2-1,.,CSARALEVYNEQFF
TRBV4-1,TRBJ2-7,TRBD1,CASSWTGESYEQYF
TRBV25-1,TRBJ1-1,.,CASGAPTEAFF
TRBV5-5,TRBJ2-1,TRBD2,CASSLGAPGVAGPRKFF
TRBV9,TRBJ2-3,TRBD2,CASSVVGTSGNTDTQYF
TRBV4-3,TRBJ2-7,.,CASSQEIEPHSYEQYF
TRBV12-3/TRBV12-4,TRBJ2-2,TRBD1,CASSPGTGGVSTGELFF
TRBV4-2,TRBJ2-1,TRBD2,CASSQGASGRFF
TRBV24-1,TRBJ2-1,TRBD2,CATSAGLAGPNEQFF
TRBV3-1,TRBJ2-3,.,CACSQATGGGRADTQYF
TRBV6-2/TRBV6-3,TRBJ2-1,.,CASSYLISGDLNEQFF
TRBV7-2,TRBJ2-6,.,CASTLVAASGANVLTF
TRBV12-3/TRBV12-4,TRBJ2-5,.,CASSLSEIGGTQYF
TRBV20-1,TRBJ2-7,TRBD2,CSASGGGTLNEQYF
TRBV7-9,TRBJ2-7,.,CASSLVLGEQYF
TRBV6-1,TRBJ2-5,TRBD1,CASTSGTGFQETQYF
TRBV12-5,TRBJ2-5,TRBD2,CASGLVLGLAGQKQETQYF
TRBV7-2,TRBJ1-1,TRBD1,CASSFSGGTTEAFF
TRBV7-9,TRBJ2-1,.,CASSLRQETAGYNEQFF